This T cell receptor beta chain was sequenced in a study of T cell clones after liver transplantation. Study overall: A pre-transplant mixed lymphocyte reaction with TCRbeta sequencing defined graft-donor-reactive clones followed in post-transplant blood.

The CDR3 totals 13 residues. The germline V gene encodes CDR1 PRHDT and CDR2 FYEKMQ (reference sequence). Trimming took off 3 bases at V and 4 bases at J, with 9 bases between the two ends. Produced via immunoSEQ multiplex PCR; TCRdb's table is partial and in-frame only. The sample shows roughly 19,000 clones, about 77% of them seen only once. The source was CD8+ T cells from blood, collected around 54 months after liver transplant. The genes are TRBV13 and TRBJ1-2; a weak D match, TRBD1 (5 bases). This receptor was taken from a human patient who received a liver transplant. Part of the T cells may come from the graft donor. The CDR3 DNA is TGTGCCAGCAGCTTGGGGCCCGCCTATGGCTACACCTTC. Protein product: CASSLGPAYGYTF. Variable domain in full (rest from reference TRBV13 and TRBJ1-2): AAGVIQSPRHLIKEKRETATLKCYPIPRHDTVYWYQQGPGQDPQFLISFYEKMQSDKGSIPDRFSAQQFSDYHSELNMSSLELGDSALYFCASSLGPAYGYTFGSGTRLTVV.